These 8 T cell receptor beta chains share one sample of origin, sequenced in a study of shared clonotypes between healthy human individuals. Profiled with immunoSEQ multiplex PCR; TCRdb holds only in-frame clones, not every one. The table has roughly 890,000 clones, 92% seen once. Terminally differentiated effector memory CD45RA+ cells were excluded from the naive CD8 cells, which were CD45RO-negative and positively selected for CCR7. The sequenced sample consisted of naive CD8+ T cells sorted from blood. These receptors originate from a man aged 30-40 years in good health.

The CDR3 reads CASSTSGQPYEQYF. For the CDR3, the DNA is TGTGCCAGCAGCACCTCGGGACAACCCTACGAGCAGTACTTC. V is TRBV7-9 and J is TRBJ2-7, with a weak D call TRBD1 (6 bases). Germline CDR1 SEHNR, CDR2 FQNEAQ (reference sequence). The CDR3 consists of 14 residues. The ends were cut back, 5 bases at V and 2 bases at J, with 13 bases in the middle.

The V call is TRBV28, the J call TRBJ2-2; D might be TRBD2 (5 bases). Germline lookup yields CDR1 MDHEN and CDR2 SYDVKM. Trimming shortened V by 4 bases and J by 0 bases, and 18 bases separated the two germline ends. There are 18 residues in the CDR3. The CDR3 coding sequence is TGTGCCAGCAGTTATACTAGGGAAATAGTAGCGAACACCGGGGAGCTGTTTTTT. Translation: CASSYTREIVANTGELFF.

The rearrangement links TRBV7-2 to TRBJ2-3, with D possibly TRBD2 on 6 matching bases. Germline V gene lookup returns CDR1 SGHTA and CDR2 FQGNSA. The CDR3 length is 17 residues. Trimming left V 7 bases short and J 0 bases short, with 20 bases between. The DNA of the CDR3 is TGTGCCAGCACCCCTGAGGGAGGCCTAGGGAGCACAGATACGCAGTATTTT. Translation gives CASTPEGGLGSTDTQYF.

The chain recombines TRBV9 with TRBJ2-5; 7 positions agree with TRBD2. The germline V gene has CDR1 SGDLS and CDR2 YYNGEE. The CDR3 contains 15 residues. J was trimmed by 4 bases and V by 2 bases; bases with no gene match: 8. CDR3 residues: CASSVAGAGIETQYF. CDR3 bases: TGTGCCAGCAGCGTGGCGGGAGCTGGTATAGAGACCCAGTACTTC.

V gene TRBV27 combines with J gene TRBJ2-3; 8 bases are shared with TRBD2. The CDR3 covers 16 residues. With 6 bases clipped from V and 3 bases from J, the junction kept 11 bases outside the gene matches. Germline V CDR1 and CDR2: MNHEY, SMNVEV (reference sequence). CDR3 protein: CASSLLLAVGTDTQYF. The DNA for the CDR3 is TGTGCCAGCAGCCTCCTACTAGCGGTTGGGACAGATACGCAGTATTTT.

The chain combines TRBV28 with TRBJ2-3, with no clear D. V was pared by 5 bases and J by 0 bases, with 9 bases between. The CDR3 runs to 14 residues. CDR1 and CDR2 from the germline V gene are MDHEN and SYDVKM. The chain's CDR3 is CASSPLTSTDTQYF. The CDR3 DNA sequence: TGTGCCAGCAGTCCCCTGACTAGCACAGATACGCAGTATTTT.

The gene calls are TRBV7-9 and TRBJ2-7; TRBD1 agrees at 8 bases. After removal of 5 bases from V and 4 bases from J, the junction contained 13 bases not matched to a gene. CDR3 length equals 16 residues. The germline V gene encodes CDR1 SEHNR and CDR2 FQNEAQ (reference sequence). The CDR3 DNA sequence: TGTGCCAGCAGCCAAGACAGGGGAAGACTCCTTTACGAGCAGTACTTC. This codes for CASSQDRGRLLYEQYF.

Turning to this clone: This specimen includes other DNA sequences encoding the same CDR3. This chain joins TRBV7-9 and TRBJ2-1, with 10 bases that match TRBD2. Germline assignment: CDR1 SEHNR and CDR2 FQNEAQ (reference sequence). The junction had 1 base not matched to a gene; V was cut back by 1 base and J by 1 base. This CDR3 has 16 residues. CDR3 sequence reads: CASSLGTSGSYNEQFF. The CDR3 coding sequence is TGTGCCAGCAGCTTAGGGACTAGCGGTTCCTACAATGAGCAGTTCTTC.